Shown below are 17 T cell receptor beta chains from a single sample sequenced in a study of blood T cell repertoires in COVID-19. Repertoires were generated with immunoSEQ multiplex PCR, while TCRdb's copy carries only in-frame clones and drops some. The sample records 350,000 or so clones, roughly 90% being singletons. Sequenced: PBMCs or T cells enriched from blood (not recorded which). These receptors originate from a woman aged 25-40 years who had been exposed to COVID-19.

This clone is a singleton in its sample. V and J are TRBV18 and TRBJ2-7, with D uncertain. Germline V gene lookup returns CDR1 KGHSH and CDR2 LQKENI. Between the trimmed V and J ends, which lost 3 bases and 0 bases, there was a span of 12 bases. The CDR3 length is 15 residues. The CDR3, as DNA: TGTGCCAGCTCACCTCGGAGTTCCAGCTCCTACGAGCAGTACTTC. This gives the protein CASSPRSSSSYEQYF.

The chain links TRBV5-1 to TRBJ2-3, with 7 bases aligning to TRBD1. Unmatched junction bases numbered 4, after V lost 3 bases and J lost 3 bases. CDR1 and CDR2 (germline): SGHRS, YFSETQ. The length of the CDR3 is 14 residues. The CDR3 reads CASSYGTATDTQYF. The CDR3, as DNA: TGCGCCAGCAGCTACGGGACAGCTACAGATACGCAGTATTTT.

J is TRBJ2-5 and V is TRBV13; 8 bases fit TRBD2. This CDR3 is 13 amino acids long. Germline CDR1 and CDR2: PRHDT and FYEKMQ (reference sequence). The ends lost 7 bases at V and 5 bases at J; junction bases unmatched: 6. For the CDR3, the DNA is TGTGCCAGCACCCATAGCGGGACGGAGACCCAGTACTTC. Residues: CASTHSGTETQYF. Filled out from reference TRBV13 and TRBJ2-5, the complete variable domain reads AAGVIQSPRHLIKEKRETATLKCYPIPRHDTVYWYQQGPGQDPQFLISFYEKMQSDKGSIPDRFSAQQFSDYHSELNMSSLELGDSALYFCASTHSGTETQYFGPGTRLLVL.

This clone appeared a few times. One junction end does not reproduce the germline sequence, and a read error may be involved. V is TRBV24-1 and J is TRBJ2-2; 10 positions agree with TRBD2. Germline V lookup: CDR1 KGHDR, CDR2 SFDVKD. CDR3 size: 15 residues. CDR3 in amino acids: CATSGGLAKTGELFF. The CDR3 bases are TGTGCCACCAGTGGGGGACTAGCGAAGACCGGGGAGCTGTTTTTT.

The chain couples TRBV24-1 to TRBJ2-3; D gene unclear. V was clipped by 4 bases and J by 4 bases, with 8 bases between them. The germline V gene encodes CDR1 KGHDR and CDR2 SFDVKD. The length of the CDR3 is 13 residues. This chain's CDR3 is CATSEYTPDTQYF. Written as DNA, the CDR3 is TGTGCCACCAGTGAATACACCCCAGATACGCAGTATTTT.

The V and J genes are TRBV5-6 and TRBJ2-7, with 11 bases identical to TRBD2. The CDR3 has 15 residues. The V gene end was trimmed by 1 base and the J gene end by 7 bases; junction bases not matched to a gene: 7. CDR1 and CDR2 from the germline V gene are SGHDT and YYEEEE. CDR3: CASSLPPGTSGEQYF. In DNA, the CDR3 is TGTGCCAGCAGCTTGCCTCCAGGGACTAGCGGTGAGCAGTACTTC.

The chain is built from TRBV5-4 and TRBJ2-7, with D possibly being TRBD1 (6 bases). The CDR3 extends over 14 amino acids. The germline CDR1 and CDR2 sequences are SGHNT and YYREEE (reference sequence). V was cut by 2 bases and J by 5 bases, with 14 bases left in between. CDR3 sequence: CASSLQGQSDEQYF. The CDR3 coding sequence is TGTGCCAGCAGCTTACAGGGCCAATCGGACGAGCAGTACTTC.

The chain combines TRBV27 with TRBJ1-6, with TRBD1 identical over 10 bases. From germline, CDR1 is MNHEY and CDR2 SMNVEV (reference sequence). The CDR3 contains 16 residues. J was trimmed by 6 bases and V by 3 bases; bases with no gene match: 5. CDR3 residues: CASSLDRGGVNSPLHF. CDR3 coding DNA: TGTGCCAGCAGTTTGGACAGGGGGGGAGTTAATTCACCCCTCCACTTT.

The chain uses TRBV29-1 and TRBJ1-1, with 9 bases matching TRBD1. J was trimmed by 6 bases and V by 5 bases; bases with no gene match: 10. This CDR3 has 14 amino acids. In germline, CDR1 is SQVTM, CDR2 ANQGSEA. CDR3 DNA: TGCAGCGTTCTTCCGGGACAGGGAAGCGCTGAAGCTTTCTTT. It is translated as CSVLPGQGSAEAFF.

The genes are TRBV3-1 (or the pseudogene TRBV3-2) and TRBJ2-3; 10 bases align to TRBD2. The CDR3 loop spans 17 amino acids. Per germline, CDR1 LGHDT and CDR2 YNNKEL (reference sequence). With V trimmed by 0 bases and J by 3 bases, 6 bases remained unmatched. CDR3 protein: CASSQERGTSVTDTQYF. CDR3 nucleotide sequence: TGTGCCAGCAGCCAAGAACGCGGGACTAGCGTAACAGATACGCAGTATTTT.

The genes are TRBV9 and TRBJ2-6, with D maybe TRBD1 (5 bases). Trimming left V 0 bases short and J 0 bases short, with 13 bases between. Germline CDR1 reads SGDLS; CDR2 reads YYNGEE. The CDR3 loop spans 18 amino acids. The CDR3 nucleotides are TGTGCCAGCAGCGTAGCGCCGAGTCAGGGCTCTGGGGCCAACGTCCTGACTTTC. It codes for CASSVAPSQGSGANVLTF.

The V and J genes are TRBV28 and TRBJ1-2, with TRBD1 matching over 7 bases. This CDR3 has 14 residues. V trimming: 5 bases; J trimming: 4 bases; junction bases outside the gene matches: 7. CDR1 MDHEN and CDR2 SYDVKM come from the germline V gene. The CDR3 sequence: CASSDRVGPYGYTF. CDR3 sequence (DNA): TGTGCCAGCAGTGACAGGGTTGGGCCCTATGGCTACACCTTC.

The sample holds many counts of this clone. V is TRBV30 and J is TRBJ1-1; maybe TRBD1 (6 bases). Trimming left V 5 bases short and J 5 bases short, with 15 bases between. CDR3 length: 13 residues. The germline V gene encodes CDR1 GTSNPN and CDR2 SVGIG (reference sequence). CDR3: CAWGQGGGTEAFF. The CDR3 region has the DNA TGTGCCTGGGGCCAGGGAGGGGGAACTGAAGCTTTCTTT. Full variable domain (missing parts from reference TRBV30 and TRBJ1-1): SQTIHQWPATLVQPVGSPLSLECTVEGTSNPNLYWYRQAAGRGLQLLFYSVGIGQISSEVPQNLSASRPQDRQFILSSKKLLLSDSGFYLCAWGQGGGTEAFFGQGTRLTVV.

The gene calls are TRBV19 and TRBJ2-5; 12 positions agree with TRBD2. Germline V gene lookup returns CDR1 LNHDA and CDR2 SQIVND (reference sequence). With 4 bases clipped from V and 4 bases from J, the junction kept 13 bases outside the gene matches. The CDR3 totals 18 residues. Here the CDR3 reads CASSRGRRLAGVGETQYF. As DNA, the CDR3 is TGTGCCAGTAGTAGGGGCCGGAGACTAGCGGGAGTGGGAGAGACCCAGTACTTC. The full variable domain, its missing parts supplied by reference TRBV19 and TRBJ2-5, is DGGITQSPKYLFRKEGQNVTLSCEQNLNHDAMYWYRQDPGQGLRLIYYSQIVNDFQKGDIAEGYSVSREKKESFPLTVTSAQKNPTAFYLCASSRGRRLAGVGETQYFGPGTRLLVL.

The chain joins TRBV25-1 to TRBJ1-6; D not certain. Trimming took 0 bases from V and 10 from J, leaving 4 bases between them. Germline CDR1 MGHDK, CDR2 SYGVNS. This CDR3 has 12 amino acids. CDR3 nucleotides: TGTGCCAGCAGTGAATATGGCTCACCCCTCCACTTT. This encodes CASSEYGSPLHF.

This chain connects TRBV19 to TRBJ2-5, with a tentative D call TRBD2 (6 bases). Trimming stripped 5 bases from V and 5 bases from J, with 9 bases between. Looked up from germline, CDR1 is LNHDA and CDR2 is SQIVND (reference sequence). The CDR3 length is 12 residues. The CDR3 sequence: CASSPSDETQYF. The CDR3 region has the DNA TGTGCCAGTAGTCCTAGCGACGAGACCCAGTACTTC.

The rearrangement joins TRBV29-1 to TRBJ2-6; D unclear. The V gene's germline CDR1 is SQVTM and CDR2 ANQGSEA. V was cut by 1 base and J by 0 bases, with 4 bases left in between. The CDR3 totals 14 residues. CDR3 DNA sequence: TGCAGCGTTGAAGGACACTCTGGGGCCAACGTCCTGACTTTC. It encodes CSVEGHSGANVLTF.